This T cell receptor beta chain was recovered during a study of Graves' ophthalmopathy and Graves' hyperthyroidism. A word on this clonotype: At one boundary the junction diverges from the germline segment, which might be a read error.

Every ophthalmopathy donor presented moderate-to-severe activity, CAS ≥3, NOSPECS ≥4 and duration under 3 months. The authors amplified TCR beta CDR3 regions from RNA transcripts. RT-PCR was first run with HTBI primers, then multiplex PCR in a second round. TCRdb itself ran the multiplex PCR reads through MiXCR, one entry per CDR3 protein. Of 600,000 to 700,000 distinct CDR3 sequences in the sample, approximately 39% were seen once. The sample comprised peripheral blood. The sequence derives from an adult man with Graves' ophthalmopathy.

The CDR3 spells CASTTGGLVGELLF. The CDR3 DNA reads as TGTGCCAGCACCACAGGGGGCTTGGTCGGGGAGCTGCTTTTT. The chain has TRBV7-8 and TRBJ2-2, with TRBD1 matching 9 bases. Per the germline V gene, CDR1 is SGHVS and CDR2 is FQNEAQ. The CDR3 extends over 14 amino acids.